Listed below are T cell receptor beta chains from one sample, sequenced in a study of control samples from healthy donors and cancer patients. Some clones are missing from TCRdb's copy, which holds only in-frame ones; the method was immunoSEQ multiplex PCR. The table lists approximately 58,000 clones, around 90% of them singletons. The material sequenced was PBMCs. Receptor source: a man in his sixties with head and neck cancer. Each CDR3 is given with its conserved first and last residue. A D gene is named only where the DNA matches it firmly. Only some rows state a clone size, as once, few, many or a class for expanded clones.

J	V	size	D	length	CDR3	DNA
TRBJ2-4	TRBV3-1/TRBV3-2	once	TRBD1	15	CASSLDRGLVYIQYF	TGTGCCAGCAGCCTTGACAGGGGGCTGGTATACATTCAGTACTTC
TRBJ2-2	TRBV6-5	NA	NA	11	CAIGNTGELFF	TGTGCCATAGGGAACACCGGGGAGCTGTTTTTT
TRBJ2-7	TRBV5-4	few	NA	16	CASSTGRGFLTYEQYF	TGTGCCAGCAGCACCGGGAGAGGGTTCTTGACCTACGAGCAGTACTTC
TRBJ2-2	TRBV7-2	NA	NA	14	CASSSGGPTGELFF	TGTGCCAGCAGCTCGGGGGGCCCCACCGGGGAGCTGTTTTTT
TRBJ1-5	TRBV19	NA	TRBD1	18	CASSTPTGTGYSNQPQHF	TGTGCCAGTAGTACACCGACAGGGACAGGGTATAGCAATCAGCCCCAGCATTTT
TRBJ1-5	TRBV19	NA	TRBD1	15	CASSIAQGANQPQHF	TGTGCCAGTAGTATCGCGCAGGGGGCTAATCAGCCCCAGCATTTT
TRBJ2-5	TRBV5-1	NA	TRBD2	17	CASSLVPGLAGGTELYF	TGCGCCAGCAGCTTGGTCCCGGGACTAGCGGGGGGCACCGAGTTGTACTTC
TRBJ1-2	TRBV6-2/TRBV6-3	NA	NA	14	CASSYSGQTYGYTF	TGTGCCAGCAGTTACTCGGGGCAGACCTATGGCTACACCTTC
TRBJ1-2	TRBV4-2	NA	TRBD1	14	CASSQRGQGGGYTF	TGTGCCAGCAGCCAAAGAGGACAGGGAGGTGGCTACACCTTC
TRBJ2-2	TRBV7-3	NA	NA	17	CASSSQGGAGSGGELFF	TGTGCCAGCAGCTCTCAAGGTGGGGCGGGAAGCGGCGGGGAGCTGTTTTTT
TRBJ2-7	TRBV7-9	NA	NA	12	CASSPFSYEQYF	TGTGCCAGCAGTCCTTTTTCATACGAGCAGTACTTC
TRBJ1-3	TRBV7-6	NA	NA	16	CASSLGAPVSGNTIYF	TGTGCCAGCAGCTTAGGGGCCCCAGTCTCTGGAAACACCATATATTTT
TRBJ1-1	TRBV6-2/TRBV6-3	NA	NA	12	CASSTGNRGAFF	TGTGCCAGCAGTACAGGGAACCGAGGAGCTTTCTTT
TRBJ1-3	TRBV9	NA	TRBD1	15	CASSAHPGGGNTIYF	TGTGCCAGCAGCGCTCATCCAGGGGGCGGAAACACCATATATTTT